This is a list of T cell receptor beta chains from one sample in a study of PD-1 blockade in classical Hodgkin lymphoma. Sequenced by immunoSEQ multiplex PCR; TCRdb stores in-frame clones only, minus some. The table includes roughly 100,000 clones, about three quarters detected once. The source was peripheral blood mononuclear cells (PBMCs), collected before the fourth cycle of nivolumab. The receptors shown here come from a human donor with classical Hodgkin lymphoma. The CDR3 runs from the conserved cysteine through the conserved F or W. The D gene is left open where the match is weak. A clone size is listed for some rows: how often the clone was seen (once, few, many), or a class if it is expanded.

v_gene	len	d_gene	j_gene	abundance	CDR3aa	CDR3nt
TRBV6-5	14	NA	TRBJ2-3	once	CASSYGPGTDTQYF	TGTGCCAGCAGTTACGGACCTGGCACAGATACGCAGTATTTT
TRBV27	14	NA	TRBJ2-3	NA	CASSPRPVRGTQYF	TGTGCCAGCAGTCCACGGCCTGTCAGGGGTACGCAGTATTTT
TRBV6-1	17	TRBD2	TRBJ2-5	once	CASSVRLADTIQETQYF	TGTGCCAGCAGTGTCCGACTAGCGGATACAATACAAGAGACCCAGTACTTC
TRBV19	13	NA	TRBJ1-5	NA	CASSSRGNQPQHF	TGTGCCAGTAGTTCGCGGGGGAATCAGCCCCAGCATTTT
TRBV5-6	14	NA	TRBJ1-4	NA	CASSPTPTNEKLFF	TGTGCCAGCAGCCCGACTCCAACTAATGAAAAACTGTTTTTT
TRBV7-2	16	NA	TRBJ2-7	few	CASSLVLRSRSYEQYF	TGTGCCAGCAGCTTAGTCCTAAGGTCCCGTAGCTACGAGCAGTACTTC
TRBV5-4	17	TRBD2	TRBJ2-3	NA	CASSFSPSGGDTDTQYF	TGTGCCAGCAGCTTTTCCCCTAGCGGGGGCGACACAGATACGCAGTATTTT
TRBV28	15	NA	TRBJ1-5	few	CASSLRGHSNQPQHF	TGTGCCAGCAGTCTCCGGGGCCATAGCAATCAGCCCCAGCATTTT
TRBV7-2	13	TRBD1	TRBJ1-1	NA	CASSTPGGPEAFF	TGTGCCAGCAGCACCCCAGGGGGCCCTGAAGCTTTCTTT
TRBV6-5	15	TRBD2	TRBJ2-7	NA	CASSYLAGGTYEQYF	TGTGCCAGCAGTTACTTGGCGGGGGGAACCTACGAGCAGTACTTC
TRBV6-5	14	TRBD1	TRBJ1-6	NA	CASSTGTGRSPLHF	TGTGCCAGCAGCACCGGGACAGGACGTTCACCCCTCCACTTT
TRBV6-5	13	NA	TRBJ2-1	NA	CASSYGGGLEQFF	TGTGCCAGCAGTTACGGGGGCGGTCTTGAGCAGTTCTTC
TRBV7-3	17	TRBD1	TRBJ1-2	NA	CASSLTFLQGAFYGYTF	TGTGCCAGCAGCTTAACATTCTTACAGGGGGCTTTCTATGGCTACACCTTC
TRBV25-1	16	TRBD1	TRBJ1-4	NA	CASSDRDRGLNEKLFF	TGTGCCAGCAGTGACCGGGACAGGGGCCTAAATGAAAAACTGTTTTTT
TRBV10-3	17	TRBD1	TRBJ1-2	NA	CAIRRGGQTPTNYGYTF	TGTGCCATCAGACGAGGGGGACAGACTCCTACTAACTATGGCTACACCTTC
TRBV19	13	NA	TRBJ2-5	NA	CASGKSDQETQYF	TGTGCCAGTGGGAAAAGCGATCAAGAGACCCAGTACTTC
TRBV18	18	NA	TRBJ1-6	NA	CASSPIKGQGTFNSPLHF	TGTGCCAGCTCACCTATCAAGGGACAAGGAACTTTTAATTCACCCCTCCACTTT
TRBV28	14	NA	TRBJ2-3	NA	CASTRSSGTDTQYF	TGTGCCAGCACCCGGAGTAGCGGCACAGATACGCAGTATTTT
TRBV11-2	15	NA	TRBJ2-1	NA	CASSFLDSSYNEQFF	TGTGCCAGCAGCTTTCTAGACAGCTCCTACAATGAGCAGTTCTTC
TRBV6-5	13	NA	TRBJ1-5	few	CASSYSTSGPQHF	TGTGCCAGCAGTTACTCGACTTCGGGACCCCAGCATTTT
TRBV28	16	TRBD1	TRBJ2-1	NA	CASSFIPGQADNEQFF	TGTGCCAGCAGTTTTATACCGGGACAGGCGGACAATGAGCAGTTCTTC
TRBV6-6	12	NA	TRBJ1-2	NA	CASSYPTGGYTF	TGTGCCAGCAGTTACCCTACGGGTGGCTACACCTTC
TRBV28	16	NA	TRBJ2-5	NA	CASSSPGLLVQETQYF	TGTGCCAGCAGTTCACCGGGACTCCTCGTCCAAGAGACCCAGTACTTC
TRBV10-3	13	NA	TRBJ2-3	once	CAISESELDTQYF	TGTGCCATCAGTGAGTCCGAACTTGATACGCAGTATTTT
TRBV19	14	TRBD2	TRBJ2-3	NA	CASSMTGGSDTQYF	TGTGCCAGTAGTATGACGGGAGGCTCAGATACGCAGTATTTT
TRBV15	14	TRBD1	TRBJ1-4	NA	CATSRFDRDRKLFF	TGTGCCACCAGCAGATTTGACAGGGATAGAAAACTGTTTTTT
TRBV11-2	15	NA	TRBJ2-7	NA	CASSNEIDSTYEQYF	TGTGCCAGCAGCAATGAGATTGACAGCACCTACGAGCAGTACTTC
TRBV4-2	15	TRBD1	TRBJ1-6	NA	CASSQVLQGNSPLHF	TGTGCCAGCAGCCAAGTGCTACAGGGGAATTCACCCCTCCACTTT
TRBV6-6	12	NA	TRBJ2-7	few	CASSRPPYEQYF	TGTGCCAGCAGTCGGCCCCCCTACGAGCAGTACTTC
TRBV6-5	13	NA	TRBJ1-2	once	CASSYSLGYGYTF	TGTGCCAGCAGTTACTCCCTCGGGTATGGCTACACCTTC
TRBV7-3	15	NA	TRBJ2-2	NA	CASSLTGRGTGELFF	TGTGCCAGCAGCTTAACGGGAAGGGGCACCGGGGAGCTGTTTTTT